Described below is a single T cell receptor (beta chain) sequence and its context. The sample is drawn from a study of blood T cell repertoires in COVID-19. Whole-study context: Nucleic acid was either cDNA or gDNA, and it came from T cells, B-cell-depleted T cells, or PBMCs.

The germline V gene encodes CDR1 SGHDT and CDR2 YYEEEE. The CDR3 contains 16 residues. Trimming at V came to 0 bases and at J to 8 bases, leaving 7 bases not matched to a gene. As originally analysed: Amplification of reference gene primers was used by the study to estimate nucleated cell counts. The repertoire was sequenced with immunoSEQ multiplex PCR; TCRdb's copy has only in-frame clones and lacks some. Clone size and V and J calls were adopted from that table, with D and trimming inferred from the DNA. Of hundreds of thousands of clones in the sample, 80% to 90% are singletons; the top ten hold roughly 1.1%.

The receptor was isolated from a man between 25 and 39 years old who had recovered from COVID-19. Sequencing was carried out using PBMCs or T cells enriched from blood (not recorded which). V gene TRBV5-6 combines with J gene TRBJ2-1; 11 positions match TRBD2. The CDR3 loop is CASSLAAVAGGYEQFF. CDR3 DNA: TGTGCCAGCAGCTTGGCCGCGGTAGCGGGAGGGTATGAGCAGTTCTTC. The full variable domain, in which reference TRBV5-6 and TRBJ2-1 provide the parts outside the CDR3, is DAGVTQSPTHLIKTRGQQVTLRCSPKSGHDTVSWYQQALGQGPQFIFQYYEEEERQRGNFPDRFSGHQFPNYSSELNVNALLLGDSALYLCASSLAAVAGGYEQFFGPGTRLTVL.